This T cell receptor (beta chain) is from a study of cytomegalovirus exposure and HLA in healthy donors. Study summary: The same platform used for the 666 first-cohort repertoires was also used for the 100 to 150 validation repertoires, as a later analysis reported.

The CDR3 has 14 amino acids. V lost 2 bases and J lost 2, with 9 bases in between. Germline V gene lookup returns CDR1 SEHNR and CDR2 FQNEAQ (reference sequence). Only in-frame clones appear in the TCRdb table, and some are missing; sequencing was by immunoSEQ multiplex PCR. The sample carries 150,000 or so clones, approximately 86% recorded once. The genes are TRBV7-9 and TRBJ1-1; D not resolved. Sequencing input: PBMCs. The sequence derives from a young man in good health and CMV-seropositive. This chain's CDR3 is CASSLFGDNTEAFF. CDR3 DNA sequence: TGTGCCAGCAGCTTATTCGGGGATAACACTGAAGCTTTCTTT.